Described below is a single T cell receptor (beta chain) sequence and its context. The data were taken from a study of Ad26.COV2.S vaccination and SARS-CoV-2 variants. Treatment given: roughly 19 received Ad26.COV2.S at low or high dose, single or two shots; 5 received placebo; per-sample allocation not given. The study sampled participants on day 63 after the first vaccine or placebo injection. Germline V gene lookup returns CDR1 ENHRY and CDR2 SYGVKD. J gave up 6 bases and V 1 base, and 11 bases lay outside the gene matches. The CDR3 is 17 amino acids. The protocol was immunoSEQ multiplex PCR, while the TCRdb copy is restricted to in-frame clones and leaves out a portion. The data show 250,000 or so clones, 70% to 90% seen once.

The specimen comprised peripheral blood, sampled in a trial of Ad26.COV2.S vaccine versus placebo. This clonotype was obtained from a person between 18 and 65 years old who received the Ad26.COV2.S COVID-19 vaccine or a placebo. This chain links TRBV10-3 with TRBJ2-3; 9 nucleotides align to TRBD2. The DNA for the CDR3 is TGTGCCATCAGTGAGTATGCGGGGGGGGCGACAAGGGATACGCAGTATTTT. Protein product: CAISEYAGGATRDTQYF.